This T cell receptor beta chain was profiled in a study of T cells in Graves' hyperthyroidism and ophthalmopathy. Study-wide results and limits: Patients with ophthalmopathy were separated from those with stable hyperthyroidism by a 13 V-J model. Most clonotypes that expanded in the thyroid above 0.001 also showed up in blood.

Amplified regions were TCR beta CDR3 sequences from RNA transcripts. The study used the HTBI primer set for a first-round RT-PCR of the TCR CDR3. MiXCR, applied by TCRdb to the multiplex PCR reads, yields one record per CDR3 protein. The sample lists about 600,000 distinct CDR3 sequences, more than 15% occurring once. V lost 0 bases to trimming and J lost 6 bases, with 12 bases between them. The CDR3 spans 14 residues. Germline V gene data show CDR1 as GTSNPN and CDR2 as SVGIG (reference sequence). This clonotype showed up many times. Its specificity is not known. The chain combines TRBV30 with TRBJ2-1; D is ambiguous. The TCR sequence derives from a woman in her thirties or forties with Graves' ophthalmopathy. Sequencing used blood. The CDR3 nucleotides read TGTGCCTGGAGTGTGGCGGAAATAGGCAATGAGCAGTTCTTC. Encoded protein: CAWSVAEIGNEQFF.